This T cell receptor (beta chain) was observed in a study of response to subunit inactivated influenza vaccine. Findings of the study overall: Each seasonal flu vaccination may recruit only limited new T cells, authors suggested.

This clonotype has only a few counts. Antigen: not known. The CDR3 loop spans 15 amino acids. CDR1 and CDR2 from the germline V gene are SQVTM and ANQGSEA. The ends lost 0 bases at V and 9 bases at J; junction bases unmatched: 6. TCRdb itself ran the RT-PCR reads through MiXCR, one entry per CDR3 protein. The sample contains hundreds of thousands of distinct CDR3 sequences, about 25% of which appear only once. This TCR derives from a man in his fifties or sixties who received an inactivated influenza vaccine. The chain joins TRBV29-1 to TRBJ2-2, with 11 bases that match TRBD1. Sequencing was performed on CD4+ T cells sorted from PBMCs, taken around 5 days after vaccination. CDR3 sequence: CSVEDRGQGGRELFF. As DNA, the CDR3 is TGCAGCGTTGAAGATCGGGGACAGGGGGGCCGGGAGCTGTTTTTT.